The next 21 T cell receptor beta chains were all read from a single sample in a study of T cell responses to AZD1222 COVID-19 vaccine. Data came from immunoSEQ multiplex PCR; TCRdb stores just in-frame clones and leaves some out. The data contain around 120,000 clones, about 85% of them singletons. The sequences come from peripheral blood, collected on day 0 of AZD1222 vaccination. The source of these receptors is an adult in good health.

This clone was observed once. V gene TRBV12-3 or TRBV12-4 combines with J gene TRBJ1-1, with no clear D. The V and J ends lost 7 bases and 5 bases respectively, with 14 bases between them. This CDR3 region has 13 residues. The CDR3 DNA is TGTGCCAGCACCTTAGACTTGGGGACTGAAGCTTTCTTT. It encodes CASTLDLGTEAFF.

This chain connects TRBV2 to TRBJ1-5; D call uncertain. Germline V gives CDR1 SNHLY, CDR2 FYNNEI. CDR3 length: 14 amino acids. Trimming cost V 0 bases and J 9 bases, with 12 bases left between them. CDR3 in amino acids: CASSEAGPSAPQHF. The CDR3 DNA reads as TGTGCCAGCAGTGAAGCAGGACCCTCGGCGCCCCAGCATTTT. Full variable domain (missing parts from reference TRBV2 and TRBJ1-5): EPEVTQTPSHQVTQMGQEVILRCVPISNHLYFYWYRQILGQKVEFLVSFYNNEISEKSEIFDDQFSVERPDGSNFTLKIRSTKLEDSAMYFCASSEAGPSAPQHFGDGTRLSIL.

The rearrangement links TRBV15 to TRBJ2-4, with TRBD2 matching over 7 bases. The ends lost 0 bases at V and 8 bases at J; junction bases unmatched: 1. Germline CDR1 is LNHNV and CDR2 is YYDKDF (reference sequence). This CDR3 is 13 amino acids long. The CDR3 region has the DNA TGTGCCACCAGCAGAGATGGGGGGGACATTCAGTACTTC. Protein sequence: CATSRDGGDIQYF.

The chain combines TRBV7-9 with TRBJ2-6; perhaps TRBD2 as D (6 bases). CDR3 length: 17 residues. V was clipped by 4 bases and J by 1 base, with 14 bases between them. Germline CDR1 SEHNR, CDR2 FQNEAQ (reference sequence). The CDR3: CASSSVGGLSGANVLTF. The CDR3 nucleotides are TGTGCCAGCAGCTCCGTGGGGGGTCTATCTGGGGCCAACGTCCTGACTTTC.

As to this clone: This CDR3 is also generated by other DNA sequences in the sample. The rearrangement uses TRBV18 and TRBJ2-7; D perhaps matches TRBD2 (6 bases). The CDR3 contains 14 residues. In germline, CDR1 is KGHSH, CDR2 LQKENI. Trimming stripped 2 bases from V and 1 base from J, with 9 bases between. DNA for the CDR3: TGTGCCAGCTCACCATTGGGGGGTTCCTACGAGCAGTACTTC. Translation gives CASSPLGGSYEQYF.

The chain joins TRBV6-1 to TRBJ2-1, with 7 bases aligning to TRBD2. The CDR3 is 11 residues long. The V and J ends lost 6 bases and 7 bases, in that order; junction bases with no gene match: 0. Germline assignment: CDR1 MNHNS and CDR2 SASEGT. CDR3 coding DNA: TGTGCCAGCAGGCGGGAGAATGAGCAGTTCTTC. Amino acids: CASRRENEQFF.

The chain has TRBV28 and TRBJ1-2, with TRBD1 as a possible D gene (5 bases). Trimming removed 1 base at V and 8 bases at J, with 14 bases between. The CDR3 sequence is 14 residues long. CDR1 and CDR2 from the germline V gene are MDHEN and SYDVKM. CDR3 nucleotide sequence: TGTGCCAGCAGTTTATTTGCTACAGGTCAAGGCTACACCTTC. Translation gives CASSLFATGQGYTF.

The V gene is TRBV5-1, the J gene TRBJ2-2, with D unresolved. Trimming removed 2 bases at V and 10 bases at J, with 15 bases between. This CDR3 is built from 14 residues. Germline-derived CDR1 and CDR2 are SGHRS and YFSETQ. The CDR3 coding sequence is TGCGCCAGCAGCTTCGGCCACCCAAGGGAGGAGCTGTTTTTT. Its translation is CASSFGHPREELFF.

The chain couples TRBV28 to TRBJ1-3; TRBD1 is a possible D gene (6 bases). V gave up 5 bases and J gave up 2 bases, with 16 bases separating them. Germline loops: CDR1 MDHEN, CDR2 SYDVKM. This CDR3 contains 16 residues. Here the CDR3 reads CASSPPAGAPGNTIYF. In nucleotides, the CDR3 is TGTGCCAGCAGTCCCCCCGCAGGGGCTCCTGGAAACACCATATATTTT.

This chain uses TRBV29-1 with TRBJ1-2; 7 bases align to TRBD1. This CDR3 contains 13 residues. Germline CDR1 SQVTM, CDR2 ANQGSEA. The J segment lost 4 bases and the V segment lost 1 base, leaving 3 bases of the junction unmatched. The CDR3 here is CSVEGGQSYGYTF. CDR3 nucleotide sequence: TGCAGCGTTGAAGGGGGACAGAGCTATGGCTACACCTTC.

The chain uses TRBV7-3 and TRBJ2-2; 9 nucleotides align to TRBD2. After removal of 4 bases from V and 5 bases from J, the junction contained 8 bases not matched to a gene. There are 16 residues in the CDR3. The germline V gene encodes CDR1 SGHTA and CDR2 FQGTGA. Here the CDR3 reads CASSYGTSPKTGELFF. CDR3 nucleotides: TGTGCCAGCAGCTACGGGACTAGCCCCAAGACCGGGGAGCTGTTTTTT. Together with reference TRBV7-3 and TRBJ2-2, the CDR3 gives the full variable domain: GAGVSQTPSNKVTEKGKYVELRCDPISGHTALYWYRQSLGQGPEFLIYFQGTGAADDSGLPNDRFFAVRPEGSVSTLKIQRTERGDSAVYLCASSYGTSPKTGELFFGEGSRLTVL.

CDR3 sequence: CASSSDGPPYEQYF. The CDR3 DNA sequence: TGTGCCAGTAGCTCCGATGGACCCCCCTACGAGCAGTACTTC. This rearrangement joins TRBV19 to TRBJ2-7; no clear D gene. CDR3 length: 14 amino acids. V was pared by 6 bases and J by 2 bases, with 14 bases between. Germline V gene data show CDR1 as LNHDA and CDR2 as SQIVND (reference sequence). The variable domain in full, completed from reference TRBV19 and TRBJ2-7, reads DGGITQSPKYLFRKEGQNVTLSCEQNLNHDAMYWYRQDPGQGLRLIYYSQIVNDFQKGDIAEGYSVSREKKESFPLTVTSAQKNPTAFYLCASSSDGPPYEQYFGPGTRLTVT.

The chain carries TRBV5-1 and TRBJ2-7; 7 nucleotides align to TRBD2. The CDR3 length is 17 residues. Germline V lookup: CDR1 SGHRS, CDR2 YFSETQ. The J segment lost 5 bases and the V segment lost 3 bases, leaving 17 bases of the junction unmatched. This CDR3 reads CASSWALSRSGTNEQYF. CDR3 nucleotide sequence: TGCGCCAGCAGCTGGGCCCTGAGTCGAAGCGGGACCAACGAGCAGTACTTC.

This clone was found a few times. This CDR3 is CATSENRGHQPQHF. The DNA for the CDR3 is TGTGCCACCAGTGAGAACAGGGGCCATCAGCCCCAGCATTTT. The chain combines TRBV24-1 with TRBJ1-5; 7 nucleotides align to TRBD1. Germline V CDR1 and CDR2: KGHDR, SFDVKD. After removal of 4 bases from V and 5 bases from J, the junction contained 4 bases not matched to a gene. The CDR3 is made up of 14 amino acids.

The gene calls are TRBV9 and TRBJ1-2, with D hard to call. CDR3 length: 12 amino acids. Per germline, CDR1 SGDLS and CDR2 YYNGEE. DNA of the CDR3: TGTGCTAGCGGAGAAACTAACTATGGCTACACCTTC. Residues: CASGETNYGYTF. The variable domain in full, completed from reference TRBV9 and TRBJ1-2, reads DSGVTQTPKHLITATGQRVTLRCSPRSGDLSVYWYQQSLDQGLQFLIQYYNGEERAKGNILERFSAQQFPDLHSELNLSSLELGDSALYFCASGETNYGYTFGSGTRLTVV.

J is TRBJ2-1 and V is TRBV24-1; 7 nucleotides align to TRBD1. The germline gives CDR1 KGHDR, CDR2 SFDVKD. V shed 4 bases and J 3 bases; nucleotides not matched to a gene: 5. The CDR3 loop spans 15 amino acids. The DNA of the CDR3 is TGTGCCACCAGTGACCCGGGACAGAACTACAATGAGCAGTTCTTC. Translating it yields CATSDPGQNYNEQFF.

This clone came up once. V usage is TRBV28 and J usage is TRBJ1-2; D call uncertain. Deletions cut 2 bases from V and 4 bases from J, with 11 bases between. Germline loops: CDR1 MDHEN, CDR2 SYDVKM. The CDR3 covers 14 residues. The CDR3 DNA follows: TGTGCCAGCAGTTTAAACACGCCTAGCTATGGCTACACCTTC. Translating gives CASSLNTPSYGYTF.

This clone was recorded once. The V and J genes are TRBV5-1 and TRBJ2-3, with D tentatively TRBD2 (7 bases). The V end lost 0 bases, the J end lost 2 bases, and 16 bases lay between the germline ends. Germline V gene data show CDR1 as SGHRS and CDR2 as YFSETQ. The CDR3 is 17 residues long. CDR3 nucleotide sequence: TGCGCCAGCAGCTTGGGGGCGGGGGCATCCGCCACAGATACGCAGTATTTT. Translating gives CASSLGAGASATDTQYF. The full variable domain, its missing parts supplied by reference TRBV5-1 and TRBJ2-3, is KAGVTQTPRYLIKTRGQQVTLSCSPISGHRSVSWYQQTPGQGLQFLFEYFSETQRNKGNFPGRFSGRQFSNSRSEMNVSTLELGDSALYLCASSLGAGASATDTQYFGPGTRLTVL.

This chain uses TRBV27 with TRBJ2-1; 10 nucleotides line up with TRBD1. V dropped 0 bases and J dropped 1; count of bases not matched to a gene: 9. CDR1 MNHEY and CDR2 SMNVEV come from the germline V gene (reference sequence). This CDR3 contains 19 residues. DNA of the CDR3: TGTGCCAGCAGTTTATCCTCCTTTGGGACAGGGGCTTCCTACAATGAGCAGTTCTTC. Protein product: CASSLSSFGTGASYNEQFF.

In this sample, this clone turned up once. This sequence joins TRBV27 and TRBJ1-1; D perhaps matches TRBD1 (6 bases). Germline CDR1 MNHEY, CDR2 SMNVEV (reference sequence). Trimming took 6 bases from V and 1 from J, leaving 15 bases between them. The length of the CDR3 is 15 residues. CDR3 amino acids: CASRPQGPPNTEAFF. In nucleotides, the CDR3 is TGTGCCAGCAGACCACAGGGTCCCCCGAACACTGAAGCTTTCTTT.

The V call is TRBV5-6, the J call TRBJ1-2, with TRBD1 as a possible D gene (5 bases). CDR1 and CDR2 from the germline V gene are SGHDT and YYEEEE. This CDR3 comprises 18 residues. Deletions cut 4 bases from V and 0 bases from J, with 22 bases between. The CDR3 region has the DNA TGTGCCAGCAGCAGAAGGGACGGAGGCGGGGGTCCTAACTATGGCTACACCTTC. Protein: CASSRRDGGGGPNYGYTF. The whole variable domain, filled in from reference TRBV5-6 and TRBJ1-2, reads DAGVTQSPTHLIKTRGQQVTLRCSPKSGHDTVSWYQQALGQGPQFIFQYYEEEERQRGNFPDRFSGHQFPNYSSELNVNALLLGDSALYLCASSRRDGGGGPNYGYTFGSGTRLTVV.